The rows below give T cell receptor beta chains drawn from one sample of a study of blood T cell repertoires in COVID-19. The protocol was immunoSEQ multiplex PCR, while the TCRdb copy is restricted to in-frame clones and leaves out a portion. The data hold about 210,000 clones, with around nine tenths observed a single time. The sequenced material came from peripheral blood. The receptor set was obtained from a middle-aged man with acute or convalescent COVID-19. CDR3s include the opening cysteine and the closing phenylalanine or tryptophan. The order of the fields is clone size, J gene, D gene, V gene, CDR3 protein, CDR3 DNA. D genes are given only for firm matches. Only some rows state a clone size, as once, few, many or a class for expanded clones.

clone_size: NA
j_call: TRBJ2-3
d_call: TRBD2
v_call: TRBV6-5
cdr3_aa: CASARLADTDTQYF
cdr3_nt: TGTGCCAGCGCCCGCCTAGCGGACACAGATACGCAGTATTTT

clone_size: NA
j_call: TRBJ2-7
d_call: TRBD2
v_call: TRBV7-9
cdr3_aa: CASSPRGGIYEQYF
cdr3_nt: TGTGCCAGCAGCCCCCGGGGGGGGATCTACGAGCAGTACTTC

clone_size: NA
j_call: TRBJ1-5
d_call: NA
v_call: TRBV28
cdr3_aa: CASCGPDQPQHF
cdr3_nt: TGTGCCAGCTGCGGTCCCGATCAGCCCCAGCATTTT

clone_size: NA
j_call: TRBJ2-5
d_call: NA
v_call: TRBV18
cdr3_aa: CASSPRETQYF
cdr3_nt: TGTGCCAGCTCCCCTCGGGAGACCCAGTACTTC

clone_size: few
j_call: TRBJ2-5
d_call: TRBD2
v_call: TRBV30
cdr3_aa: CAWGLARGTQYF
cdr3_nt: TGTGCCTGGGGACTAGCGCGGGGGACCCAGTACTTC

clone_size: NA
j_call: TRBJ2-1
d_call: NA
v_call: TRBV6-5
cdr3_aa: CASSLHRYNEQFF
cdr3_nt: TGTGCCAGCAGTTTGCACAGGTACAATGAGCAGTTCTTC

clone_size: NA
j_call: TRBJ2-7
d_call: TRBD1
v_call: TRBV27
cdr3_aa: CASGDREEYEQYF
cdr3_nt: TGTGCCAGCGGGGACAGGGAGGAGTACGAGCAGTACTTC

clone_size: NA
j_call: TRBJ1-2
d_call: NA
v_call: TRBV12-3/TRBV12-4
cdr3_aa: CASSSTPGGGYTF
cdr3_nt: TGTGCCAGCAGTTCAACTCCGGGAGGTGGCTACACCTTC

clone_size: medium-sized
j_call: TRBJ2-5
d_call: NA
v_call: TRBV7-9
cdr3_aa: CASSSSSRYQETQYF
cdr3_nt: TGTGCCAGCAGCTCGTCGTCGCGGTACCAAGAGACCCAGTACTTC

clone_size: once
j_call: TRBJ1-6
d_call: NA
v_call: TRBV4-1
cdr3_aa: CASSQDSGVPNSPLHF
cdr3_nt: TGCGCCAGCAGCCAAGATTCGGGGGTCCCCAATTCACCCCTCCACTTT

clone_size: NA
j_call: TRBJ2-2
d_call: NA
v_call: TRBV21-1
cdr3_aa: CASSKGQGISGGITGELFF
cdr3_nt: TGTGCCAGCAGCAAGGGACAGGGGATATCGGGGGGCATCACCGGGGAGCTGTTTTTT

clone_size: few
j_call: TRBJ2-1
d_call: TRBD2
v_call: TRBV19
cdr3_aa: CASSMIRGAGGWSSYNEQFF
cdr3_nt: TGTGCCAGTAGTATGATTCGGGGAGCGGGGGGCTGGAGCTCCTACAATGAGCAGTTCTTC

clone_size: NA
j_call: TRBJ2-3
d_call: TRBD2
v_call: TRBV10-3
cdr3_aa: CAISDRAGAVQADTQYF
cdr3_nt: TGTGCCATCAGTGATAGGGCGGGAGCCGTTCAGGCAGATACGCAGTATTTT

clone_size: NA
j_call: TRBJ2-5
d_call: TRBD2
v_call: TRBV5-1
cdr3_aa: CASSLGSGGAETQYF
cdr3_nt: TGCGCCAGCAGCTTGGGTAGCGGGGGGGCCGAGACCCAGTACTTC

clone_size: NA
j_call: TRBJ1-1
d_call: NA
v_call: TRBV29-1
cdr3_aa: CSVELVTKNTEAFF
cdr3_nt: TGCAGCGTTGAGTTGGTGACAAAAAACACTGAAGCTTTCTTT

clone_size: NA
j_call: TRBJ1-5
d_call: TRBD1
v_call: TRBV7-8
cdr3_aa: CASSFATGGGQPQHF
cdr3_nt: TGTGCCAGCAGCTTTGCGACAGGGGGAGGCCAGCCCCAGCATTTT

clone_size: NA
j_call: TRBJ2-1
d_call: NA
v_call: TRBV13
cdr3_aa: CASSLEGGANEQFF
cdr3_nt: TGTGCCAGCAGCTTAGAAGGGGGAGCCAATGAGCAGTTCTTC